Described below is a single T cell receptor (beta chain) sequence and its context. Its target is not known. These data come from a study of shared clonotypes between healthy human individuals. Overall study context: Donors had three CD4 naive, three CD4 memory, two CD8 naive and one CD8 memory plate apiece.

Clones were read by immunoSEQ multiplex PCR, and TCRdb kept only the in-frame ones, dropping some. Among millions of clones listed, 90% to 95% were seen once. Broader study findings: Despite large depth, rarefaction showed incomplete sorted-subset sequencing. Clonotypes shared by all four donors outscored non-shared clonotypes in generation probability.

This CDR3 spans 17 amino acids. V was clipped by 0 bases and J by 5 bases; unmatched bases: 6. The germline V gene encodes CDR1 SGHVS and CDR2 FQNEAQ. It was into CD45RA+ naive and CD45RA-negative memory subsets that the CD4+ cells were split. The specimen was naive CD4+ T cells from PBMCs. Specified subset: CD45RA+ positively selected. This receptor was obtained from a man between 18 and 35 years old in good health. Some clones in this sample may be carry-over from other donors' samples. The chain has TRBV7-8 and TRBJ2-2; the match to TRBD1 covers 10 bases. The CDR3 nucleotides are TGTGCCAGCAGCTTAGCGTGGGGACAGGGGTTAACCGGGGAGCTGTTTTTT. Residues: CASSLAWGQGLTGELFF. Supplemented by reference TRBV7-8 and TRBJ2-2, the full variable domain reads GAGVSQSPRYKVAKRGQDVALRCDPISGHVSLFWYQQALGQGPEFLTYFQNEAQLDKSGLPSDRFFAERPEGSVSTLKIQRTQQEDSAVYLCASSLAWGQGLTGELFFGEGSRLTVL.